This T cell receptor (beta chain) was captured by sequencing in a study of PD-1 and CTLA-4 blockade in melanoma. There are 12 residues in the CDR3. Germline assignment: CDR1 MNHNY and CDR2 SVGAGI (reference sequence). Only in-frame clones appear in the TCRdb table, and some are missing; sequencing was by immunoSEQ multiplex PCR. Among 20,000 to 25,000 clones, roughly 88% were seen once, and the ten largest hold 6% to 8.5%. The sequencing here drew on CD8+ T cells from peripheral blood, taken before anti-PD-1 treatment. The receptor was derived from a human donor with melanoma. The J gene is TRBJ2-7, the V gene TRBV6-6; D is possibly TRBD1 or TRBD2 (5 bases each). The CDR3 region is CRPYRGADEQYF. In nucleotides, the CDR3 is TGTAGACCCTATCGAGGGGCTGACGAGCAGTACTTC.